These 13 T cell receptor beta chains were sequenced from one sample in a study of regulatory T cells in long-lasting Graves disease. Arm-PCR with iRepertoire HTBI primers amplified the CDR3 regions for these TCR beta libraries. Each CDR3 protein is one row after TCRdb ran MiXCR on the multiplex PCR reads. This table holds a few hundred thousand distinct CDR3 sequences, around 15% found once. Time point reported: newly diagnosed GD, antithyroid drugs for less than 3 months. With RNA extracted from PBMCs as input, the TCR library was made. The same sample was also studied in work on T cells in Graves' hyperthyroidism and ophthalmopathy.

Sample: peripheral blood mononuclear cells (PBMCs), taken at new diagnosis, from a patient treated with antithyroid drugs. The receptor set was obtained from a young woman with Graves disease.

This clonotype has a count of ten or more. The rearrangement joins TRBV29-1 to TRBJ2-7; D is possibly TRBD2 (6 bases). The CDR3 is made up of 12 amino acids. The V and J ends lost 7 bases and 5 bases respectively, with 15 bases between them. Germline CDR1 is SQVTM and CDR2 is ANQGSEA. The CDR3 spells CSARDFLNEQYF. For the CDR3, the DNA is TGCAGCGCTAGGGACTTCCTAAACGAGCAGTACTTC.

The V and J genes are TRBV14 and TRBJ2-7; D unclear. The CDR3 is 16 residues long. Between the trimmed V and J ends, which lost 0 bases and 0 bases, there was a span of 12 bases. Germline-derived CDR1 and CDR2 are SGHDN and FVKESK. The CDR3 region has the DNA TGTGCCAGCAGCCAAGATGAGATCGGAAGCTCCTACGAGCAGTACTTC. Its protein is CASSQDEIGSSYEQYF.

This clonotype was observed at least ten times. This rearrangement joins TRBV7-9 to TRBJ2-5; D uncertain. Between the trimmed V and J ends, which lost 0 bases and 5 bases, there was a span of 10 bases. The CDR3 has 14 amino acids. Germline V lookup: CDR1 SEHNR, CDR2 FQNEAQ (reference sequence). CDR3 in amino acids: CASSLAGMGETQYF. Here the CDR3 DNA reads TGTGCCAGCAGCTTAGCGGGAATGGGGGAGACCCAGTACTTC.

Remarks on this clonotype: At one end the junction does not follow the germline gene, possibly because of a read error. V gene TRBV5-1 combines with J gene TRBJ2-7; 7 bases align to TRBD2. The CDR3 totals 14 residues. CDR1 and CDR2 (germline): SGHRS, YFSETQ. The CDR3 DNA reads TGTGCCAGCAGCTACGGACTAGGCGGGAGCGAGCAGTACTTC. Its protein is CASSYGLGGSEQYF. Variable domain in full (rest from reference TRBV5-1 and TRBJ2-7): KAGVTQTPRYLIKTRGQQVTLSCSPISGHRSVSWYQQTPGQGLQFLFEYFSETQRNKGNFPGRFSGRQFSNSRSEMNVSTLELGDSALYLCASSYGLGGSEQYFGPGTRLTVT.

V gene TRBV6-2 or TRBV6-3 combines with J gene TRBJ2-5, with D tentatively TRBD1 (6 bases). The length of the CDR3 is 12 residues. Trimming cost V 4 bases and J 4 bases, with 7 bases left between them. The germline gives CDR1 MNHEY, CDR2 SVGEGT. The CDR3 sequence: CASSWGLETQYF. In nucleotides, the CDR3 is TGTGCCAGCAGTTGGGGGCTAGAGACCCAGTACTTC.

At least ten counts were recorded for this clonotype. The rearrangement links TRBV28 to TRBJ2-5; 10 bases map to TRBD2. The junction had 7 bases not matched to a gene; V was cut back by 5 bases and J by 4 bases. The germline V gene has CDR1 MDHEN and CDR2 SYDVKM. The CDR3 runs to 15 residues. The CDR3 here is CASSQTSGRRETQYF. The CDR3 DNA reads TGTGCCAGCAGTCAGACTAGCGGGCGCCGAGAGACCCAGTACTTC.

The table lists this clonotype with many counts. This rearrangement joins TRBV7-3 to TRBJ2-1; D is uncertain. Trimming removed 5 bases at V and 9 bases at J, with 20 bases between. Germline values: CDR1 SGHTA, CDR2 FQGTGA. The CDR3 runs 15 residues. CDR3 sequence reads: CASSPSDLAAVEQFF. The CDR3 DNA is TGTGCCAGCAGCCCAAGTGATTTGGCGGCGGTTGAGCAGTTCTTC.

J is TRBJ2-7 and V is TRBV2, with 9 bases identical to TRBD2. This CDR3 is built from 14 residues. From germline, CDR1 is SNHLY and CDR2 FYNNEI. V lost 5 bases to trimming and J lost 6 bases; unmatched junction nucleotides: 8. The CDR3 nucleotides are TGTGCCAGCAGTCTGGTAGCGGGAGTGAGCGAGCAGTACTTC. It translates to CASSLVAGVSEQYF.

This clonotype was found many times. CDR3 DNA sequence: TGCAGTGCTAGAGACCCAGCGGGAGGGGACAACGAGCAGTACTTC. Its translation: CSARDPAGGDNEQYF. This chain connects TRBV20-1 to TRBJ2-7; 10 bases are shared with TRBD2. The V and J ends lost 0 bases and 5 bases, in that order; junction bases with no gene match: 7. This CDR3 contains 15 residues. Germline CDR1 DFQATT, CDR2 SNEGSKA (reference sequence).

This chain uses TRBV5-6 with TRBJ2-7, with 9 positions matching TRBD1. Germline trimming cut 5 bases from V and 3 bases from J; bases unmatched to any gene: 9. The CDR3 sequence is 15 residues long. Germline values: CDR1 SGHDT, CDR2 YYEEEE. In DNA form, the CDR3 reads TGTGCCAGCAGTGGGGAGGGACAGGGCCTCTACGAGCAGTACTTC. Translation gives CASSGEGQGLYEQYF.

This clonotype was observed a few times. The rearrangement links TRBV2 to TRBJ1-1; the D is unclear. V lost 7 bases and J 1 base, leaving 19 bases between the germline ends. Germline V CDR1 and CDR2: SNHLY, FYNNEI. The CDR3 consists of 16 residues. In DNA, the CDR3 is TGTGCCAGCACTTCCTCATTATTCCTTGAGAACACTGAAGCTTTCTTT. Its translation: CASTSSLFLENTEAFF.

This clonotype was recorded at least ten times. The CDR3 DNA reads TGCGCCAGCAGTGAGAGAGTGGCAGGGATTAACACTGAAGCTTTCTTT. Amino acids: CASSERVAGINTEAFF. This chain uses TRBV10-1 with TRBJ1-1; TRBD1 is a possible D gene (5 bases). V lost 2 bases to trimming and J lost 2 bases, with 15 bases between them. The CDR3 has 16 residues. In germline, CDR1 is WNHNN, CDR2 SYGVQD (reference sequence).

The chain employs TRBV24-1 and TRBJ2-3, with D unresolved. V lost 0 bases, J lost 1 base, and 7 bases lay in between. Germline V CDR1 and CDR2: KGHDR, SFDVKD. The CDR3 is made up of 15 amino acids. CDR3 bases: TGTGCCACCAGTGATTTGGGGGTGGGCACAGATACGCAGTATTTT. Its translation is CATSDLGVGTDTQYF.